The table lists the clone carrying this T cell receptor (beta chain) with a few counts. This entry belongs to a study of human T cells and chemical hapten exposure. TCRdb itself ran the RACE reads through MiXCR, one entry per CDR3 protein. The sample records under 200,000 distinct CDR3 sequences, around 30% being singletons. Noted time point: patch test 3, about 24 weeks after DPC sensitization. The treatment is: therapeutic diphenylcyclopropenone sensitization with weekly scalp DPC. People who gave samples had alopecia, were 18 to 70 years old, and were suitable for DPC. Unfractionated whole blood served as the source for total RNA extraction. The receptor was isolated from a woman between 18 and 29 years old with alopecia areata. Some clones in this sample may be carry-over from other donors' samples. Sequencing used whole blood, obtained in connection with sensitization to the hapten diphenylcyclopropenone (DPC).

CDR3 loop: CASSWPTTSAPPPYEQYF. The CDR3 nucleotides are TGTGCCAGCAGCTGGCCGACTACTAGCGCGCCCCCTCCCTACGAGCAGTACTTC. J is TRBJ2-7 and V is TRBV7-8; 7 bases agree with TRBD2. The germline gives CDR1 SGHVS, CDR2 FQNEAQ. This CDR3 is built from 18 residues. Germline trimming cut 4 bases from V and 2 bases from J; bases unmatched to any gene: 17.